This T cell receptor (beta chain) stems from a study of beta chain features in type 1 diabetes. Every isolated RNA sample was fully reverse transcribed, so sequencing captured expressed TCRB transcripts. The protocol was immunoSEQ multiplex PCR, while the TCRdb copy is restricted to in-frame clones and leaves out a portion. The repertoire consists of around 14,000 clones, with 65% to 85% occurring once and the leading ten covering more than 0.25%. As concerns this clone: Its matching antigen is unknown.

Notes on the study in general: Shortening of TCRB CDR3s, moderate but significant, appeared in all four CD4+ subsets of Type 1 diabetes patients. Sequencing of cDNA might inflate the share of cells that strongly express TCR. Amplification by PCR could prefer shorter templates, with the same effect in patients and controls. Diminished insertions and augmented deletions at VDJ junctions characterized type 1 diabetes patients.

Staining for CD45RO/CCR7/CD25/CD127/CD95/CD27 allowed sorting of CD4+ naive, central memory, regulatory and stem cell-like memory cells. This TCR was sampled from a woman between 18 and 30 years old with type 1 diabetes. Source material: stem cell memory CD4+ T cells from blood.

CDR3 nucleotide sequence: TGTGCCAGCAGCTTGGCGGTGCCTTGGACGCGAGGAGGGTATGAAAAACTGTTTTTT. This sequence encodes CASSLAVPWTRGGYEKLFF. This sequence joins TRBV5-6 and TRBJ1-4; D uncertain. The CDR3 spans 19 residues. Trimming cost V 0 bases and J 6 bases, with 24 bases left between them. Germline V lookup: CDR1 SGHDT, CDR2 YYEEEE.